These 14 T cell receptor beta chains were sequenced from one sample in a study of T-cell memory formation after mild COVID-19. TCRdb re-called the 5' RACE reads with MiXCR, one entry per CDR3 protein. The sample comprises more than 300,000 distinct CDR3 sequences, around 13% of which are singletons, and roughly 20% rests with the top ten. Sequenced input: PBMCs or a T cell subset sorted from them (not recorded which). The receptors were sampled from a man aged 18 to 29 who had mild COVID-19 (a few samples of this study predate the infection). Cell type and time point are not known.

This clonotype was counted a few times. The chain is built from TRBV11-1 and TRBJ2-2; D not resolved. Looked up from germline, CDR1 is SGHAT and CDR2 is FQDESV (reference sequence). The CDR3 is made up of 15 amino acids. V lost 2 bases and J lost 1, with 8 bases in between. The CDR3 bases are TGTGCCAGCAGCTTAAGGCTACGGAACACCGGGGAGCTGTTTTTT. Its protein is CASSLRLRNTGELFF.

As regards this clonotype: Its ends do not fully match the called genes, so a read error is possible. The chain is built from TRBV4-1 and TRBJ2-5; D is possibly TRBD1 (6 bases). Germline lookup yields CDR1 MGHRA and CDR2 YSYEKL. This CDR3 spans 14 amino acids. For the CDR3, the DNA is TGCGCCAGCAGCCAAGCGACAGGACAAGAGACCCAGTACTTT. It specifies CASSQATGQETQYF.

This clonotype was counted between two and nine times. The CDR3 DNA is TGCGCCAGCAGCTCCCGGTTGGGCACTGAAGCTTTCTTT. It yields the protein CASSSRLGTEAFF. The gene calls are TRBV4-3 and TRBJ1-1; no firm D call. Germline loops: CDR1 LGHNA, CDR2 YSLEER. The CDR3 has 13 amino acids. V shed 5 bases and J shed 4 bases, with 11 bases lying between them.

The V and J genes are TRBV5-5 and TRBJ2-7; D may be TRBD2 (6 bases). V dropped 4 bases and J dropped 3 bases, with 11 bases sitting between them. From germline, CDR1 is SGHKS and CDR2 YYEKEE (reference sequence). The CDR3 is 13 amino acids. The CDR3 here is CASSTGLFYEQYF. CDR3 nucleotide sequence: TGTGCCAGCAGCACGGGACTCTTCTACGAGCAGTACTTC.

This clonotype was found a few times. The CDR3 sequence is CASSQDRWGSGGELFF. For the CDR3, the DNA is TGTGCCAGCAGCCAAGATCGCTGGGGGAGTGGGGGGGAGCTGTTTTTT. The chain couples TRBV3-1 to TRBJ2-2, with D perhaps TRBD1 or TRBD2 (5 bases each). V dropped 0 bases and J dropped 8 bases, with 16 bases sitting between them. Germline V gene data show CDR1 as LGHDT and CDR2 as YNNKEL (reference sequence). This CDR3 is built from 16 residues.

This clonotype was detected a few times. The gene calls are TRBV20-1 and TRBJ2-3; no clear D. The V end lost 4 bases, the J end lost 2 bases, and 19 bases lay between the germline ends. The CDR3 is 16 amino acids. Germline V gives CDR1 DFQATT, CDR2 SNEGSKA (reference sequence). The CDR3, as DNA: TGCAGTGCTACCCTCGGACCCCTGTCCCTCACAGATACGCAGTATTTT. Translated, it gives CSATLGPLSLTDTQYF.

There are a few counts of this clonotype. This chain links TRBV29-1 with TRBJ1-2; D gene uncertain. CDR3 length: 15 amino acids. Germline CDR1 reads SQVTM; CDR2 reads ANQGSEA. V lost 1 base and J lost 2, with 14 bases in between. The CDR3 DNA is TGCAGCGTTGAAGGCCGCGGCGGCAGGAACTATGGCTACACCTTC. Protein sequence: CSVEGRGGRNYGYTF.

This clonotype was recorded a few times. CDR3 bases: TGTGCCAGCAGTCCTCCCGGGACATCCTCCTACGAGCAGTACGTC. This encodes CASSPPGTSSYEQYV. The chain carries TRBV28 and TRBJ2-7; D may be TRBD1 (6 bases). The length of the CDR3 is 15 residues. V lost 5 bases to trimming and J lost 0 bases, with 14 bases between them. Germline CDR1 is MDHEN and CDR2 is SYDVKM.

The V call is TRBV7-2, the J call TRBJ2-1; D is possibly TRBD2 (5 bases). V shed 3 bases and J shed 0 bases, with 9 bases lying between them. CDR3 size: 15 residues. Germline V gene lookup returns CDR1 SGHTA and CDR2 FQGNSA. The CDR3 here is CASSFSGSSYNEQFF. For the CDR3, the DNA is TGTGCCAGCAGCTTTTCGGGGAGCTCCTACAATGAGCAGTTCTTC.

The chain couples TRBV11-1 to TRBJ2-2; 7 nucleotides agree with TRBD1. Losses at the gene ends were 2 bases for V and 7 bases for J; bases not matched to a gene: 4. Germline CDR1 is SGHAT and CDR2 is FQDESV (reference sequence). The CDR3 has 14 residues. CDR3 DNA: TGTGCCAGCAGCTTAACGACAGGGATCGGGGAGCTGTTTTTT. Its translation is CASSLTTGIGELFF.

The table lists this clonotype with many counts. The gene calls are TRBV7-2 and TRBJ2-7, with a tentative D call TRBD2 (6 bases). From germline, CDR1 is SGHTA and CDR2 FQGNSA. V was cut by 2 bases and J by 6 bases, with 11 bases left in between. The CDR3 loop spans 13 amino acids. In DNA, the CDR3 is TGTGCCAGCAGCTTAAGGCAGGGAGGCGAGCAGTACGTC. Translated, it gives CASSLRQGGEQYV.

The chain has TRBV6-6 and TRBJ2-1; 7 nucleotides match TRBD1. V lost 5 bases to trimming and J lost 13 bases; unmatched junction nucleotides: 8. Germline assignment: CDR1 MNHNY and CDR2 SVGAGI (reference sequence). The CDR3 contains 12 residues. The CDR3: CASSPRWDSQFF. The CDR3 DNA sequence: TGTGCCAGCAGTCCCCGATGGGACAGTCAGTTCTTC.

The V gene is TRBV28, the J gene TRBJ2-6, with 7 bases that match TRBD1. This CDR3 region has 17 residues. The V gene end was trimmed by 4 bases and the J gene end by 0 bases; junction bases not matched to a gene: 6. The germline V gene encodes CDR1 MDHEN and CDR2 SYDVKM. CDR3 nucleotides: TGTGCCAGCAGTTCATTGACAGGGAGCTCTGGGGCCAACGTCCTGACTTTC. Its protein product is CASSSLTGSSGANVLTF. Using reference TRBV28 and TRBJ2-6 for the parts outside the CDR3, the full variable domain is DVKVTQSSRYLVKRTGEKVFLECVQDMDHENMFWYRQDPGLGLRLIYFSYDVKMKEKGDIPEGYSVSREKKERFSLILESASTNQTSMYLCASSSLTGSSGANVLTFGAGSRLTVL.

A remark on this clonotype: Germline and junction disagree at one end, which may indicate a read error. J is TRBJ1-1 and V is TRBV7-2; D not certain. CDR3 size: 13 residues. Looked up from germline, CDR1 is SGHTA and CDR2 is FQGNSA. As DNA, the CDR3 is TGTGCCAGCAACCTGGAAGGGAACACTGAAGCTCTCTTT. Its translation: CASNLEGNTEALF.